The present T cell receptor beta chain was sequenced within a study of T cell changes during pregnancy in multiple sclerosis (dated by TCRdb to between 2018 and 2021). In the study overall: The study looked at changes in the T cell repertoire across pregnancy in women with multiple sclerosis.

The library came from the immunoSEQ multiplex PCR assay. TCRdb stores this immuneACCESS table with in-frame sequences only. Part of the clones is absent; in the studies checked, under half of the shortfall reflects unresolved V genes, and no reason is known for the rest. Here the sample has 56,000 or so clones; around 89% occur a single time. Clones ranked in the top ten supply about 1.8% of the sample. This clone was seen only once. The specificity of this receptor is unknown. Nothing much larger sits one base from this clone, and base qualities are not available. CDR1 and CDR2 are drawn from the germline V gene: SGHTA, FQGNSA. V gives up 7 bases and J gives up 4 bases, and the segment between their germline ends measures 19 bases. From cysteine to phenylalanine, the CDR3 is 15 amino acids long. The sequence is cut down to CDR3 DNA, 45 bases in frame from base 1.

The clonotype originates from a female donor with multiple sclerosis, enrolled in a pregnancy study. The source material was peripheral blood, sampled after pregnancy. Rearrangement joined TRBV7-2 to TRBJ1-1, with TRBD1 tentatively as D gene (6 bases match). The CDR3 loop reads CASKINRARVTEAFF. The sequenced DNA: TGTGCCAGCAAAATTAACAGGGCGCGCGTCACTGAAGCTTTCTTT.